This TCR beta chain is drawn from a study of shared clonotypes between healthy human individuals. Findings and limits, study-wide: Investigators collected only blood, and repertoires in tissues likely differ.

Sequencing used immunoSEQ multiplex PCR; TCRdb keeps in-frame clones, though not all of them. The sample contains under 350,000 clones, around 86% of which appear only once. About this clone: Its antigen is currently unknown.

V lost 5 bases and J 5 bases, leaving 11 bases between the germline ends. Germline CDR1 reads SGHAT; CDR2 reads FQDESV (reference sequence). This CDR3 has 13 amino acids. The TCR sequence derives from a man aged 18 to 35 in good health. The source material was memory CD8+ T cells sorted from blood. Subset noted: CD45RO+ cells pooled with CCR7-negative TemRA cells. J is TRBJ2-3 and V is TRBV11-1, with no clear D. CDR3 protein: CASSPPGGDTQYF. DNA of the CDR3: TGTGCCAGCAGCCCCCCGGGTGGAGATACGCAGTATTTT. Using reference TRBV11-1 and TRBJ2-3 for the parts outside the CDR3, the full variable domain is EAEVAQSPRYKITEKSQAVAFWCDPISGHATLYWYRQILGQGPELLVQFQDESVVDDSQLPKDRFSAERLKGVDSTLKIQPAELGDSAMYLCASSPPGGDTQYFGPGTRLTVL.